Described below is a single T cell receptor beta chain sequence and its context. Its antigen is not identified. The sample is drawn from a study of T cell responses to AZD1222 COVID-19 vaccine. V shed 5 bases and J 3 bases; nucleotides not matched to a gene: 3. CDR3 size: 13 residues. Per the germline V gene, CDR1 is MDHEN and CDR2 is SYDVKM. Produced via immunoSEQ multiplex PCR; TCRdb's table is partial and in-frame only. The sample has more than 85,000 clones; approximately 91% are singletons. Study-wide findings and caveats: Spike-specific TCR breadth and depth rose after two AZD1222 doses. Among the donors, most were white British and more were female, and clonal diversity was possibly underestimated. Baseline antibody screening turned up just a handful of seropositive AZD1222 recipients. Without day 14 samples, only post-peak T cell repertoires were studied.

Sequenced material: peripheral blood, taken on day 0 of MenACWY control vaccination. The receptor comes from an adult in good health. V and J are TRBV28 and TRBJ1-1; 7 bases line up with TRBD1. The CDR3 reads CASSTGTDTEAFF. DNA of the CDR3: TGTGCCAGCAGTACCGGGACAGACACTGAAGCTTTCTTT.